These 22 T cell receptor beta chains were all obtained from the same sample, sequenced in a study of T-cell memory formation after mild COVID-19. MiXCR, applied by TCRdb to the 5' RACE reads, yields one record per CDR3 protein. Among under 350,000 distinct CDR3 sequences listed, about 16% were seen once. Material for sequencing was PBMCs or a T cell subset sorted from them (not recorded which). The receptors were sampled from a man between 18 and 35 years old who had mild COVID-19 (a few samples of this study predate the infection). Cell type and time point are not known.

The V call is TRBV3-1, the J call TRBJ2-7; a weak D match, TRBD2 (5 bases). V gave up 2 bases and J gave up 7 bases, with 15 bases separating them. Germline loops: CDR1 LGHDT, CDR2 YNNKEL (reference sequence). The CDR3 is 14 amino acids. The CDR3 is CASSQLGSVREQYF. CDR3 nucleotides: TGTGCCAGCAGCCAATTAGGGAGCGTGAGGGAGCAGTACTTC.

The chain joins TRBV9 to TRBJ2-7, with D perhaps being TRBD1 or TRBD2 (5 bases each). Germline CDR1 SGDLS, CDR2 YYNGEE. The length of the CDR3 is 16 residues. V dropped 4 bases and J dropped 1 base, with 18 bases sitting between them. CDR3 residues: CASSLGFGTFSYEQYF. In DNA, the CDR3 is TGTGCCAGCAGCCTCGGATTCGGGACGTTTTCCTACGAGCAGTACTTC. Full variable domain (remainder filled in from reference TRBV9 and TRBJ2-7): DSGVTQTPKHLITATGQRVTLRCSPRSGDLSVYWYQQSLDQGLQFLIQYYNGEERAKGNILERFSAQQFPDLHSELNLSSLELGDSALYFCASSLGFGTFSYEQYFGPGTRLTVT.

This chain's CDR3 is CASSLTLGSPEAFF. The CDR3 DNA reads TGTGCCAGCAGTTTAACGTTAGGATCCCCTGAAGCTTTCTTT. The V and J genes are TRBV12-3 or TRBV12-4 and TRBJ1-1; D is unresolved. The germline V and J ends were trimmed by 2 bases and 6 bases, with 13 bases remaining between them. The CDR3 totals 14 residues.

This clonotype was counted between two and nine times. V gene TRBV20-1 combines with J gene TRBJ1-5; the D gene is possibly TRBD1 (5 bases). The CDR3 consists of 13 residues. Germline loops: CDR1 DFQATT, CDR2 SNEGSKA (reference sequence). Trimming took off 2 bases at V and 7 bases at J, with 12 bases between the two ends. The CDR3, as DNA: TGCAGTGCTAGAACAGGACGGGGGCAGCCCCAGCATTTT. Encoded protein: CSARTGRGQPQHF.

The chain joins TRBV24-1 to TRBJ1-5; a possible D gene is TRBD1 (6 bases). V was trimmed by 4 bases and J by 3 bases, leaving 9 bases between them. The CDR3 has 14 amino acids. CDR1 KGHDR and CDR2 SFDVKD come from the germline V gene. Here the CDR3 reads CATSEQGLNQPQHF. CDR3 sequence (DNA): TGTGCCACCAGTGAACAGGGCCTCAATCAGCCCCAGCATTTT.

The gene calls are TRBV6-5 and TRBJ2-7; 8 bases are shared with TRBD1. Germline lookup yields CDR1 MNHEY and CDR2 SVGAGI. Trimming removed 4 bases from V and 3 bases from J; junction bases left unmatched: 8. This CDR3 contains 15 residues. CDR3 nucleotides: TGTGCCAGCAGTTTCGCCCAACAGGGGGTCTACGAGCAGTACTTC. The encoded protein is CASSFAQQGVYEQYF.

The chain joins TRBV20-1 to TRBJ1-2; D is possibly TRBD1 (5 bases). V shed 6 bases and J shed 2 bases, with 16 bases lying between them. This CDR3 has 14 residues. CDR1 DFQATT and CDR2 SNEGSKA come from the germline V gene (reference sequence). The CDR3 region has the DNA TGCAGTGCAACCTCGGGGGACCGGAACTATGGCTACACCTTC. Its translation is CSATSGDRNYGYTF.

This chain links TRBV5-1 with TRBJ2-1, with TRBD1 matching over 8 bases. This CDR3 comprises 14 residues. The V gene's germline CDR1 is SGHRS and CDR2 YFSETQ. Trimming cost V 0 bases and J 9 bases; bases outside gene matches: 5. The chain's CDR3 is CASSLVGQGIEQFF. In DNA form, the CDR3 reads TGCGCCAGCAGCTTGGTAGGACAGGGAATTGAGCAGTTCTTC.

This clonotype was recorded a few times. The chain uses TRBV5-1 and TRBJ1-2; tentatively, D is TRBD1 (5 bases). The V gene lost 1 base and the J gene lost 2 bases, with 9 bases spanning the gap. The CDR3 is 14 residues long. Germline V gene sequence: CDR1 SGHRS, CDR2 YFSETQ. The CDR3 DNA follows: TGCGCCAGCAGCTTGCAGGGCGGCAACTATGGCTACACCTTC. As protein: CASSLQGGNYGYTF. Full variable domain (remainder filled in from reference TRBV5-1 and TRBJ1-2): KAGVTQTPRYLIKTRGQQVTLSCSPISGHRSVSWYQQTPGQGLQFLFEYFSETQRNKGNFPGRFSGRQFSNSRSEMNVSTLELGDSALYLCASSLQGGNYGYTFGSGTRLTVV.

This chain uses TRBV6-2 or TRBV6-3 with TRBJ2-1, with 9 bases lining up with TRBD1. Looked up from germline, CDR1 is MNHEY and CDR2 is SVGEGT. Trimming removed 10 bases from V and 1 base from J; junction bases left unmatched: 2. The CDR3 is 13 amino acids. CDR3 coding DNA: TGTGCCACCGGACAGGGGTCCTACAATGAGCAGTTCTTC. It yields the protein CATGQGSYNEQFF.

This clonotype has more than one count but fewer than ten. Germline and junction disagree at one end, which may indicate a read error. This chain connects TRBV4-1 to TRBJ1-1; the D is unclear. Germline CDR1 and CDR2: MGHRA and YSYEKL. The CDR3 totals 13 residues. The DNA of the CDR3 is TGCGCCAGCAGCCTACTGCTGAAGACTGAAGCTTTCTTT. Residues: CASSLLLKTEAFF.

V usage is TRBV12-3 or TRBV12-4 and J usage is TRBJ1-5; D ambiguous. V was pared by 3 bases and J by 5 bases, with 8 bases between. This CDR3 is built from 13 residues. CDR3 loop: CASSFYWDQPQHF. CDR3 nucleotides: TGTGCCAGCAGTTTCTATTGGGATCAGCCCCAGCATTTT.

This clonotype was seen only a few times. The J gene is TRBJ1-1, the V gene TRBV12-3 or TRBV12-4; no clear D gene. V dropped 6 bases and J dropped 11 bases, with 19 bases sitting between them. The CDR3 sequence is 13 residues long. The CDR3 here is CASSPSGPPVAFF. DNA for the CDR3: TGTGCCAGCAGCCCCTCGGGTCCTCCCGTGGCTTTCTTT.

This clonotype was picked up a small number of times. The chain couples TRBV20-1 to TRBJ1-3, with D hard to call. There are 11 residues in the CDR3. Per germline, CDR1 DFQATT and CDR2 SNEGSKA (reference sequence). The germline V and J ends were trimmed by 0 bases and 3 bases, with 0 bases remaining between them. CDR3 protein: CSARDGNTIYF. In nucleotides, the CDR3 is TGCAGTGCTAGAGATGGAAACACCATATATTTT.

CDR3 nucleotides: TGCGCCAGCAGCTTCAGGGGGCCAAACACTGAAGCTTTCTTT. It specifies CASSFRGPNTEAFF. The V gene is TRBV5-1, the J gene TRBJ1-1, with TRBD1 matching over 8 bases. The CDR3 extends over 14 amino acids. J lost 2 bases, V lost 2 bases, and 2 bases had no gene match. Looked up from germline, CDR1 is SGHRS and CDR2 is YFSETQ.

The chain couples TRBV12-5 to TRBJ2-1, with 13 positions matching TRBD2. The CDR3 length is 15 residues. The V gene's germline CDR1 is LGHNT and CDR2 FRNRAP. Unmatched junction bases numbered 4, after V lost 6 bases and J lost 5 bases. CDR3 amino acids: CASGRGLAGNNEQFF. The CDR3, as DNA: TGTGCTAGTGGGCGGGGACTAGCGGGGAACAATGAGCAGTTCTTC.

The chain is built from TRBV20-1 and TRBJ2-6; D call uncertain. With 3 bases removed from V and 2 bases from J, the gap between germline ends came to 5 bases. The CDR3 extends over 13 amino acids. Germline CDR1 DFQATT, CDR2 SNEGSKA (reference sequence). The CDR3 region is CSASKAGANVLTF. In DNA, the CDR3 is TGCAGTGCTAGTAAGGCTGGGGCCAACGTCCTGACTTTC.

The chain recombines TRBV6-5 with TRBJ2-3, with TRBD1 as a possible D gene (6 bases). Trimming pared 6 bases from V and 2 bases from J, leaving 9 bases between. The length of the CDR3 is 13 residues. Germline values: CDR1 MNHEY, CDR2 SVGAGI. The CDR3 protein is CASRQGPTDTQYF. Here the CDR3 DNA reads TGTGCCAGCAGACAGGGACCCACAGATACGCAGTATTTT.

This sequence joins TRBV7-2 and TRBJ2-5; D not certain. The germline V gene encodes CDR1 SGHTA and CDR2 FQGNSA. The CDR3 runs to 15 residues. Trimming removed 4 bases from V and 1 base from J, with 13 bases in between. The CDR3 reads CASSSGFRVQETQYF. The CDR3 DNA follows: TGTGCCAGCAGCTCCGGGTTCCGGGTCCAAGAGACCCAGTACTTC.

A few counts support this clonotype. The CDR3 spells CAISESGYEQYV. As DNA, the CDR3 is TGTGCCATCAGTGAGTCAGGTTACGAGCAGTACGTC. The genes are TRBV10-3 and TRBJ2-7; unclear D gene. Trimming left V 0 bases short and J 4 bases short, with 4 bases between. The CDR3 has 12 residues. Germline V lookup: CDR1 ENHRY, CDR2 SYGVKD.

This clonotype was observed a few times. V and J are TRBV6-5 and TRBJ2-3, with TRBD1 matching over 7 bases. The CDR3 length is 15 residues. J gave up 2 bases and V 2 bases, and 4 bases lay outside the gene matches. The germline CDR1 and CDR2 sequences are MNHEY and SVGAGI. Written as DNA, the CDR3 is TGTGCCAGCAGTTACGACGGGACAGTCACAGATACGCAGTATTTT. Protein product: CASSYDGTVTDTQYF.

This clonotype was seen a handful of times. The chain couples TRBV20-1 to TRBJ2-7; 7 nucleotides agree with TRBD2. After removal of 3 bases from V and 0 bases from J, the junction contained 5 bases not matched to a gene. Germline-derived CDR1 and CDR2 are DFQATT and SNEGSKA (reference sequence). This CDR3 comprises 14 residues. The CDR3 region is CSASLAGDSYEQYF. DNA for the CDR3: TGCAGTGCTAGTTTGGCGGGGGACTCCTACGAGCAGTACTTC.